A few counts support the clone carrying this T cell receptor beta chain. The sample belongs to a study of T cells in Graves' hyperthyroidism and ophthalmopathy. This CDR3 has 13 residues. V was shortened by 2 bases and J by 0 bases, with 8 bases between the two germline ends. Looked up from germline, CDR1 is SQVTM and CDR2 is ANQGSEA. RNA transcripts provided the source from which TCR beta CDR3 regions were amplified. Using the HTBI primer set, a first-round RT-PCR was run on the TCR CDR3. TCRdb independently ran MiXCR on the multiplex PCR reads; one entry per CDR3 protein. The sample contains about 380,000 distinct CDR3 sequences, approximately 13% of which appear only once. The hyperthyroidism was newly diagnosed and had lasted under 2 months; the patients were aged 18 to 65. From approximately 9.1 ml of fresh peripheral blood, PBMCs were isolated.

Input material: blood. The TCR sequence derives from a man under 40 with Graves' hyperthyroidism that later progressed to Graves' ophthalmopathy. The chain combines TRBV29-1 with TRBJ2-7; a possible D gene is TRBD2 (5 bases). The CDR3 loop reads CSVEKEASYEQYF. The CDR3 bases are TGCAGCGTTGAAAAGGAGGCCTCCTACGAGCAGTACTTC.